This T cell receptor beta chain was sequenced during a study of T cell responses to AZD1222 COVID-19 vaccine. The study, taken as a whole, reports: Nearly half of unique spike-specific TCRs reportedly avoided B.1.351 and B.1.1.7 mutated regions. Researchers took repertoire samples only after the peak T cell response had come.

Points on this clone: The antigen remains undetermined.

The CDR3 consists of 14 residues. Germline trimming cut 4 bases from V and 4 bases from J; bases unmatched to any gene: 4. Germline lookup yields CDR1 MGHRA and CDR2 YSYEKL. Profiled with immunoSEQ multiplex PCR; TCRdb holds only in-frame clones, not every one. The profile shows 130,000 or so clones, approximately 93% of them singletons. Sequenced material: peripheral blood, taken on day 0 of MenACWY control vaccination. This TCR came from an adult in good health. The V and J genes are TRBV4-1 and TRBJ1-5; 7 bases are a match to TRBD1. CDR3 residues: CASSPRDSNQPQHF. The CDR3 DNA sequence: TGCGCCAGCAGCCCCCGGGACAGTAATCAGCCCCAGCATTTT.